This T cell receptor beta chain was documented in a study of T cells after yellow fever vaccination. TCRdb re-analysed the 5' RACE reads in MiXCR, keeping a single row per CDR3 protein. This table has about 63,000 distinct CDR3 sequences, about 7% appearing once. The CDR3 contains 19 residues. Trimming cost V 2 bases and J 0 bases, with 19 bases left between them. This TCR was sampled from a man aged 25 to 45 who received the YFV17D yellow fever vaccine. This specimen consisted of CD8+ T cells sorted from PBMCs, obtained 15 days after the yellow fever booster vaccination. This sequence joins TRBV23-1 and TRBJ2-2; weak D call: TRBD2 (5 bases). TRBV23-1 is treated as an ORF (open reading frame) with a function not yet certain. The CDR3 DNA follows: TGCGCCAGCAGTCAACTCGCTGGGAGCGCGAGCGCGAACACCGGGGAGCTGTTTTTT. Its protein is CASSQLAGSASANTGELFF.